These 3 T cell receptor beta chains came from one sample sequenced in a study of blood T cell repertoires in COVID-19. Clones were sequenced by immunoSEQ multiplex PCR, and TCRdb holds only the in-frame ones, with some missing. In the table there are some 400,000 clones, just under 90% of which are singletons. Sequenced sample: PBMCs or T cells enriched from blood (not recorded which). The receptor set was obtained from a woman in her twenties or thirties who had recovered from COVID-19.

The gene calls are TRBV27 and TRBJ2-7; 7 positions match TRBD1. Trimming removed 2 bases from V and 7 bases from J; junction bases left unmatched: 2. Germline lookup yields CDR1 MNHEY and CDR2 SMNVEV (reference sequence). CDR3 length: 12 amino acids. CDR3 DNA sequence: TGTGCCAGCAGTTTACCGGACAGGGAGCAGTACTTC. This codes for CASSLPDREQYF.

The J gene is TRBJ1-1, the V gene TRBV6-5, with no clear D. V dropped 3 bases and J dropped 5 bases, with 10 bases sitting between them. Germline V gives CDR1 MNHEY, CDR2 SVGAGI. The CDR3 runs 13 residues. CDR3 bases: TGTGCCAGCAGTTATGATGGGCATACTGAAGCTTTCTTT. It codes for CASSYDGHTEAFF.

The chain combines TRBV5-1 with TRBJ2-7, with 8 bases that match TRBD1. This CDR3 contains 16 residues. Looked up from germline, CDR1 is SGHRS and CDR2 is YFSETQ. Trimming took 4 bases from V and 0 from J; bases not matched to a gene: 9. CDR3 nucleotide sequence: TGCGCCAGCAGCGGGATGACAGGGGTCCTCTCCTACGAGCAGTACTTC. Encoded protein: CASSGMTGVLSYEQYF.